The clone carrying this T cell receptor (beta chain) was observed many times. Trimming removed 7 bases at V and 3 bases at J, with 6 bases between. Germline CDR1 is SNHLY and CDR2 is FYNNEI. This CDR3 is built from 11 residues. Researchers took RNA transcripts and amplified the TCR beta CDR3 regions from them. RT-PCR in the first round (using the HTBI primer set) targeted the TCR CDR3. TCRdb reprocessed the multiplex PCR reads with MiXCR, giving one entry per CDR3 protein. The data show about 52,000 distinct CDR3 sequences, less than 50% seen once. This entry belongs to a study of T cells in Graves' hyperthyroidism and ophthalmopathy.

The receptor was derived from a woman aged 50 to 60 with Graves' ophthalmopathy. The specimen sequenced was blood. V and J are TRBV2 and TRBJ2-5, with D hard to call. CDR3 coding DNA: TGTGCCAGCAACTCAGAAGAGACCCAGTACTTC. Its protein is CASNSEETQYF.